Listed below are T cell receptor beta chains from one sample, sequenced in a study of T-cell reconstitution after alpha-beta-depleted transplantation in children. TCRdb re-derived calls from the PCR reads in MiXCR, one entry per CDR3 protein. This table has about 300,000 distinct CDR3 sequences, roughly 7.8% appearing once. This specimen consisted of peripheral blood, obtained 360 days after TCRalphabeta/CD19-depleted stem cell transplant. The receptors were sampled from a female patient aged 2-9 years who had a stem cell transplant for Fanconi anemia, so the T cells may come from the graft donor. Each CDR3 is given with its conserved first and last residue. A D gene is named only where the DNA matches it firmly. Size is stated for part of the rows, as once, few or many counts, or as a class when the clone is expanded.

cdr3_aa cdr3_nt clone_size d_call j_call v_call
CATSRDPGRNSPLHF TGTGCCACCAGCAGAGATCCCGGCAGAAATTCACCCCTCCACTTT many - TRBJ1-6 TRBV15
CASNQGTNYNEQFF TGTGCCAGCAACCAGGGGACAAATTACAATGAGCAGTTCTTC few - TRBJ2-1 TRBV7-9
CASSYWQNTEAFF TGTGCCAGCAGTTACTGGCAGAACACTGAAGCTTTCTTT many - TRBJ1-1 TRBV6-5
CAITDEGTYEQYF TGTGCCATTACCGACGAGGGGACCTACGAGCAGTACTTC few - TRBJ2-7 TRBV27
CASSYSGIKYTEAFF TGTGCCAGCAGTTACTCTGGGATTAAGTACACTGAAGCTTTCTTT many - TRBJ1-1 TRBV6-5
CASSLAAAAPGGHTDTQYF TGTGCCAGCAGCTTAGCCGCGGCCGCCCCGGGGGGACACACAGATACGCAGTATTTT - - TRBJ2-3 TRBV7-2
CASSRTGAAVREEKLFF TGTGCCAGCAGTAGGACAGGGGCAGCCGTAAGGGAAGAAAAACTGTTTTTT few TRBD1 TRBJ1-4 TRBV6-1
CAISDRQGSAETQYF TGTGCCATCAGTGATCGGCAGGGGTCGGCAGAGACCCAGTACTTC - - TRBJ2-5 TRBV10-3
CASSFILLGEKLFF TGTGCCAGCAGCTTCATCCTGCTGGGTGAAAAACTGTTTTTT - - TRBJ1-4 TRBV5-5
CASKGTSGSINEQYF TGTGCCAGTAAGGGAACTAGCGGGAGTATCAACGAGCAGTACTTC few TRBD2 TRBJ2-7 TRBV19
CSGLAGAQNYNEQFF TGCAGTGGGCTTGCGGGGGCCCAAAACTACAATGAGCAGTTCTTC - - TRBJ2-1 TRBV20-1